This entry lists 12 T cell receptor beta chains sequenced from one sample in a study of T cell changes during pregnancy in multiple sclerosis. Using immunoSEQ multiplex PCR, the repertoire was profiled, and TCRdb retains in-frame clones only, with some absent. This sample has some 30,000 clones, with 80% to 90% found just once. The specimen comprised CD8+ T cells from peripheral blood mononuclear cells, sampled before pregnancy. The receptors here all came from a female donor with multiple sclerosis, enrolled in a pregnancy study.

The CDR3 bases are TGTGCCAGCAGCTTAGGTCTCCGGGGCCAAGAGACCCAGTACTTC. Protein product: CASSLGLRGQETQYF. The chain joins TRBV13 to TRBJ2-5, with a tentative D call TRBD2 (5 bases). Between the trimmed V and J ends, which lost 0 bases and 1 base, there was a span of 9 bases. The CDR3 consists of 15 residues. CDR1 and CDR2 (germline): PRHDT, FYEKMQ (reference sequence).

In its sample, this clone was seen a few times. The chain has TRBV7-9 and TRBJ2-1; TRBD1 is a possible D gene (6 bases). This CDR3 spans 16 amino acids. V was cut by 1 base and J by 5 bases, with 15 bases left in between. Germline CDR1 reads SEHNR; CDR2 reads FQNEAQ (reference sequence). The CDR3 region has the DNA TGTGCCAGCAGCTTAGTTTTACAGGGAGCCCACAATGAGCAGTTCTTC. The encoded protein is CASSLVLQGAHNEQFF.

This rearrangement joins TRBV25-1 to TRBJ1-1; tentative D call: TRBD1 (6 bases). The CDR3 length is 13 residues. Germline CDR1 and CDR2: MGHDK and SYGVNS. Trimming took 2 bases from V and 7 from J, leaving 11 bases between them. The CDR3: CASSEKGVNEAFF. In nucleotides, the CDR3 is TGTGCCAGCAGTGAAAAGGGGGTAAATGAAGCTTTCTTT.

This clone was counted only a few times. The rearrangement uses TRBV6-5 and TRBJ1-2, with 10 bases lining up with TRBD1. The CDR3 extends over 14 amino acids. Germline assignment: CDR1 MNHEY and CDR2 SVGAGI. J was trimmed by 7 bases and V by 2 bases; bases with no gene match: 4. The CDR3 spells CASSYGTGVSGYTF. The CDR3 DNA follows: TGTGCCAGCAGTTACGGGACAGGGGTTTCTGGCTACACCTTC.

By share, this clone ranks as medium-sized. The chain carries TRBV6-4 and TRBJ2-1, with 7 bases matching TRBD1. V gave up 6 bases and J gave up 4 bases; unmatched junction bases: 9. CDR1 is MRHNA and CDR2 is SNTAGT in the germline V gene. This CDR3 is built from 15 residues. This CDR3 reads CASSQGTDMYNEQFF. CDR3 sequence (DNA): TGTGCCAGCAGCCAGGGGACAGACATGTACAATGAGCAGTTCTTC.

For this clone: Other DNA sequences in the same sample also yield this CDR3. The chain is built from TRBV2 and TRBJ2-2; 16 positions match TRBD2. Germline V CDR1 and CDR2: SNHLY, FYNNEI. This CDR3 comprises 17 residues. V was pared by 3 bases and J by 7 bases, with 5 bases of the junction left unmatched. CDR3 nucleotides: TGTGCCAGCAGTGAGGGACTAGCGGGAGGGCCGAGCGGGGAGCTGTTTTTT. Protein product: CASSEGLAGGPSGELFF.

The chain uses TRBV4-1 and TRBJ1-1; 9 bases are a match to TRBD1. V shed 4 bases, J shed 5 bases, and the junction held 5 bases outside the gene matches. Germline CDR1 and CDR2: MGHRA and YSYEKL. The CDR3 loop spans 14 amino acids. The CDR3 coding sequence is TGCGCCAGCAGCCTCGTAGGACAGGGGACTGAAGCTTTCTTT. It yields the protein CASSLVGQGTEAFF.

This chain connects TRBV4-3 to TRBJ1-5, with 8 bases lining up with TRBD1. The junction had 5 bases not matched to a gene; V was cut back by 1 base and J by 6 bases. The CDR3 extends over 15 amino acids. Germline CDR1 is LGHNA and CDR2 is YSLEER. The CDR3 loop is CASSQGTGRFQPQHF. The CDR3 coding sequence is TGCGCCAGCAGCCAAGGGACAGGGAGGTTTCAGCCCCAGCATTTT.

This chain uses TRBV18 with TRBJ2-1; 10 positions match TRBD2. J was trimmed by 5 bases and V by 5 bases; bases with no gene match: 12. CDR1 and CDR2 (germline): KGHSH, LQKENI. The CDR3 spans 17 residues. The CDR3 here is CASSRNKAGGLDNEQFF. The CDR3 DNA follows: TGTGCCAGCTCAAGAAACAAAGCGGGGGGGCTGGACAATGAGCAGTTCTTC.

The chain carries TRBV30 and TRBJ2-7; 8 bases agree with TRBD2. The CDR3 extends over 11 amino acids. Losses at the gene ends were 4 bases for V and 6 bases for J; bases not matched to a gene: 2. CDR1 and CDR2 (germline): GTSNPN, SVGIG (reference sequence). This CDR3 reads CAWTGGSEQYF. The CDR3 nucleotides are TGTGCCTGGACGGGAGGGAGCGAGCAGTACTTC.

This sequence joins TRBV9 and TRBJ2-5, with D perhaps matching TRBD1 (5 bases). This CDR3 has 16 residues. Germline loops: CDR1 SGDLS, CDR2 YYNGEE. With 0 bases removed from V and 5 bases from J, the gap between germline ends came to 17 bases. CDR3 nucleotide sequence: TGTGCCAGCAGCGTAGGTCAAGGCTCCGCAGGGGAGACCCAGTACTTC. Translated, it gives CASSVGQGSAGETQYF.

The chain links TRBV7-8 to TRBJ2-5; TRBD2 matches 7 bases. V shed 4 bases and J 4 bases; nucleotides not matched to a gene: 9. The CDR3 is made up of 15 amino acids. Germline CDR1 reads SGHVS; CDR2 reads FQNEAQ. Here the CDR3 reads CASSSKAGPTETQYF. CDR3 nucleotides: TGTGCCAGCAGCTCAAAAGCGGGGCCGACAGAGACCCAGTACTTC.